The clone carrying this TCR beta chain was counted at least ten times. Assay: immunoSEQ multiplex PCR; the TCRdb copy retains only in-frame clones and omits some. Of under 200,000 clones listed, approximately 87% were seen once; the top ten hold roughly 5.7%. Germline CDR1 SEHNR, CDR2 FQNEAQ (reference sequence). V lost 5 bases, J lost 3 bases, and 7 bases lay in between. The CDR3 is made up of 13 amino acids. These data come from a study of cytomegalovirus exposure and HLA in healthy donors. Sequencing was done on a sample of PBMCs. This receptor was obtained from a woman aged 30 to 39 in good health and CMV-seronegative. V is TRBV7-9 and J is TRBJ1-4; D remains ambiguous. The CDR3 loop reads CASSRGANEKLFF. The DNA for the CDR3 is TGTGCCAGCAGCCGCGGGGCTAATGAAAAACTGTTTTTT.